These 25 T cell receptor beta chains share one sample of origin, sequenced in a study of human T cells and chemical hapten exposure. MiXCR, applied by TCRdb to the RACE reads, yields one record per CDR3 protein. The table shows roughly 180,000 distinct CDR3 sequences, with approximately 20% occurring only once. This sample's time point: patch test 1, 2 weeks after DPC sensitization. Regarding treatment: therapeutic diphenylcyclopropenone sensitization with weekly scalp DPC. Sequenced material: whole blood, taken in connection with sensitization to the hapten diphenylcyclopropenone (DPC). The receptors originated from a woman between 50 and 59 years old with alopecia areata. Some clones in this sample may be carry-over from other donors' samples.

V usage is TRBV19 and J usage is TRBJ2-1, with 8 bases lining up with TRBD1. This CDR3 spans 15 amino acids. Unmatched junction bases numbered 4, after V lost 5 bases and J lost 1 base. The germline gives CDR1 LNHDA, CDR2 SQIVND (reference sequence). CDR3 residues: CASSPDRGSYNEQFF. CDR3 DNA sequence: TGTGCCAGTAGTCCCGACAGGGGTTCCTACAATGAGCAGTTCTTC.

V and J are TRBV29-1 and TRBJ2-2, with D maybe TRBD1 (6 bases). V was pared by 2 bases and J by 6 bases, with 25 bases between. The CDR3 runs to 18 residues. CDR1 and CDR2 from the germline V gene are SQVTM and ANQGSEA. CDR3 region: CSVEIGTEGVGVAGELFF. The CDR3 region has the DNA TGCAGCGTTGAAATCGGGACCGAGGGGGTTGGTGTCGCCGGGGAGCTGTTTTTT.

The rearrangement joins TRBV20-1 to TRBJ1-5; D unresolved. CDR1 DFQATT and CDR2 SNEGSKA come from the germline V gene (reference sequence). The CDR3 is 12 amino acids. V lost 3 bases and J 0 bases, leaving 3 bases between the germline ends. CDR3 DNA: TGCAGTGCTAGTCTTAGCAATCAGCCCCAGCATTTT. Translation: CSASLSNQPQHF.

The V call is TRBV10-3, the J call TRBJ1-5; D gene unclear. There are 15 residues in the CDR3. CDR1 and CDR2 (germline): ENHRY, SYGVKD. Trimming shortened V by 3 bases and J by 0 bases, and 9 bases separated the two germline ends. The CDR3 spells CAISDNILSNQPQHF. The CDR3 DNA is TGTGCCATCAGTGATAACATCCTTAGCAATCAGCCCCAGCATTTT.

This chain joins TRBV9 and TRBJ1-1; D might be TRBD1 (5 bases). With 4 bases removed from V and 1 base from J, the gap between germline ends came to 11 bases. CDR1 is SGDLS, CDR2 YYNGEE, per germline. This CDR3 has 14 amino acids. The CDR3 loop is CASSPGLPNTEAFF. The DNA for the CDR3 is TGTGCCAGCAGCCCGGGACTGCCGAACACTGAAGCTTTCTTT.

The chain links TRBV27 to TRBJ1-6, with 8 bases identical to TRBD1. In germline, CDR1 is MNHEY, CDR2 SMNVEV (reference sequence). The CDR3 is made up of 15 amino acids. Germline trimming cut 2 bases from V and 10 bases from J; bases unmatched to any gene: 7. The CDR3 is CASSLVQGVLSPLHF. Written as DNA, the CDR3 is TGTGCCAGCAGTTTAGTACAGGGGGTTTTATCACCCCTCCACTTT.

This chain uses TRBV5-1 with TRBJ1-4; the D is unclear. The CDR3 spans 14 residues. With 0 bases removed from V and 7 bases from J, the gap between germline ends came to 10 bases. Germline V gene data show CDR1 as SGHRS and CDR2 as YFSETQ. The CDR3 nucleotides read TGCGCCAGCAGCTTGGAGGCCTGGGGTGAAAAACTGTTTTTT. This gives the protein CASSLEAWGEKLFF.

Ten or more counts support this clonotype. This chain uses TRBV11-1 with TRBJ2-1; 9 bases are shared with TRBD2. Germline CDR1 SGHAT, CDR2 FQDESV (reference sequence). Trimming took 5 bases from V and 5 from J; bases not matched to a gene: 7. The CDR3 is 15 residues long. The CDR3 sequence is CASSPGTSRDNEQFF. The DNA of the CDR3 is TGTGCCAGCAGCCCCGGGACTAGCAGGGACAATGAGCAGTTCTTC.

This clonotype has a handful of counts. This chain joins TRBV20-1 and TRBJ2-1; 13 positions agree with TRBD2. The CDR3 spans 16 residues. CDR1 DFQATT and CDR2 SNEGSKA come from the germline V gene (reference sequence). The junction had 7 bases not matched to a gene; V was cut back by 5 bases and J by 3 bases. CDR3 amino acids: CSAGRTSGSYYNEQFF. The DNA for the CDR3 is TGCAGTGCTGGACGGACTAGCGGGAGTTACTACAATGAGCAGTTCTTC.

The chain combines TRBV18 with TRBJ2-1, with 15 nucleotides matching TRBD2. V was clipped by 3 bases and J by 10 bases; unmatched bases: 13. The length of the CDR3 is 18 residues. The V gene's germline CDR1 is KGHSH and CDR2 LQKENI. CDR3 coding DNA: TGTGCCAGCTCACCCTGGACTAGCGGGAGGGCCGTTGGAGGGGAGCAGTTCTTC. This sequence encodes CASSPWTSGRAVGGEQFF.

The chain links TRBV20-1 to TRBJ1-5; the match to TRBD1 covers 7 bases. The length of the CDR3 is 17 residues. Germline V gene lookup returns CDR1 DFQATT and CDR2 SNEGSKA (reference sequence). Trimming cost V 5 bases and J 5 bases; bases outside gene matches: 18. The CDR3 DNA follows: TGCAGTGCTTCGGGACAGAGCCTTCCCTATGGCGATCAGCCCCAGCATTTT. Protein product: CSASGQSLPYGDQPQHF.

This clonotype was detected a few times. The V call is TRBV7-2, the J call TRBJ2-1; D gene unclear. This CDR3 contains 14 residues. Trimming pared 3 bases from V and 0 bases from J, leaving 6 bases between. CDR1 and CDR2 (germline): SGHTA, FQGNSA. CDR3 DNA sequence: TGTGCCAGCAGCTTGGCTAGCTCCTACAATGAGCAGTTCTTC. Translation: CASSLASSYNEQFF.

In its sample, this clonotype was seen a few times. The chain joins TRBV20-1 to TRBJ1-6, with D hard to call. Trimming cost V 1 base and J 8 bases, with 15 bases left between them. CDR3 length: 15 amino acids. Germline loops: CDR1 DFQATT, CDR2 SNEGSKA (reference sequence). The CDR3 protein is CSARGPTGRDSPLHF. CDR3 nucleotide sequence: TGCAGTGCTAGAGGCCCGACGGGGAGGGATTCACCCCTCCACTTT.

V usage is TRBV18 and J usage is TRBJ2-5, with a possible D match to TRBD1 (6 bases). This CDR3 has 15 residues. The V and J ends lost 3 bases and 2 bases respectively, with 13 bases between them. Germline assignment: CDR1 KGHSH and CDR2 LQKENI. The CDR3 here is CASSPRQAVQETQYF. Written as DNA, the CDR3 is TGTGCCAGCTCACCCCGACAGGCTGTGCAAGAGACCCAGTACTTC.

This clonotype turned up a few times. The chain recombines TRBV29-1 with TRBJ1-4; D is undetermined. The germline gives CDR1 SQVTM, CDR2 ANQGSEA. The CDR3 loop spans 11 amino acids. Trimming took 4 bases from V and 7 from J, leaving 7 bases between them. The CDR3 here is CSVGTGEKLFF. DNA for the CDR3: TGCAGCGTTGGGACGGGTGAAAAACTGTTTTTT.

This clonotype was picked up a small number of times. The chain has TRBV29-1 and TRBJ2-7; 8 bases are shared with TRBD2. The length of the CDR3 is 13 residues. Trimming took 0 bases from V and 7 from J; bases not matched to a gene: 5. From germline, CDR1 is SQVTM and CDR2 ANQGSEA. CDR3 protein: CSVEDLAGGEQYF. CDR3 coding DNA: TGCAGCGTTGAAGATCTAGCGGGCGGTGAGCAGTACTTC.

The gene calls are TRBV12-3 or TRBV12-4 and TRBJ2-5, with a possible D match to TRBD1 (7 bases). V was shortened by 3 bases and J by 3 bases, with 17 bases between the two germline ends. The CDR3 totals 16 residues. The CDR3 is CASSFAGTALKETQYF. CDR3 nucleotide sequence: TGTGCCAGCAGTTTTGCGGGGACAGCTCTCAAAGAGACCCAGTACTTC.

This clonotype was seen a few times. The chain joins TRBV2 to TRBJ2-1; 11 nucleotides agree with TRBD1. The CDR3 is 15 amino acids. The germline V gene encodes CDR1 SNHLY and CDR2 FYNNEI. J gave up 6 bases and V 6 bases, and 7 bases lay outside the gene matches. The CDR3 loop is CASRTGQGAGNEQFF. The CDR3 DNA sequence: TGTGCCAGCAGGACCGGACAGGGGGCTGGCAATGAGCAGTTCTTC.

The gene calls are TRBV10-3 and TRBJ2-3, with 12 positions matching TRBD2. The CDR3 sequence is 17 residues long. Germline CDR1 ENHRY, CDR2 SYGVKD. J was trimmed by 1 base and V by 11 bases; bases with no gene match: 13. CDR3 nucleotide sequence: TGTGCCGTCGAGACTAGCGGGAGTCCTCGGGGCACAGATACGCAGTATTTT. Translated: CAVETSGSPRGTDTQYF.

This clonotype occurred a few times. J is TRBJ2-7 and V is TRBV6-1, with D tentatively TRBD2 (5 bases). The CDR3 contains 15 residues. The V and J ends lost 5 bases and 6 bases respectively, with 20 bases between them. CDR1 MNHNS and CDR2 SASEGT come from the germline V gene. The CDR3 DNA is TGTGCCAGCAGTCCCATAGCCGGGAAGTGGGGCGAGCAGTACTTC. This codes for CASSPIAGKWGEQYF.

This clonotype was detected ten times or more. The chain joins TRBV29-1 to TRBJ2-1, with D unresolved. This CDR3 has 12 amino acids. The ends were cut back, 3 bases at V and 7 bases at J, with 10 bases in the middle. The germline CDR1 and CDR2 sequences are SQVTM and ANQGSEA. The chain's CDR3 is CSVDRGSNEQFF. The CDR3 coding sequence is TGCAGCGTTGATCGTGGATCTAATGAGCAGTTCTTC.

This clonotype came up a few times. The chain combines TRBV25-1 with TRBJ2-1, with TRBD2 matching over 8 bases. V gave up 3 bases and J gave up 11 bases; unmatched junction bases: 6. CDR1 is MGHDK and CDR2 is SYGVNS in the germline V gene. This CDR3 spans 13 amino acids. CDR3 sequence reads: CASSELSSGQQFF. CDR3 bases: TGTGCCAGCAGTGAGCTGTCTAGCGGGCAGCAGTTCTTC.

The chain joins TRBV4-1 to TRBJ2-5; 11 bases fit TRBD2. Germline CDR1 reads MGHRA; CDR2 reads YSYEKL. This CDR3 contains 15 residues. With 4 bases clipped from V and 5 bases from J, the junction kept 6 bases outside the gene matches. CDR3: CASSPTSGRGETQYF. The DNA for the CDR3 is TGCGCCAGCAGCCCTACTAGCGGGAGAGGGGAGACCCAGTACTTC.

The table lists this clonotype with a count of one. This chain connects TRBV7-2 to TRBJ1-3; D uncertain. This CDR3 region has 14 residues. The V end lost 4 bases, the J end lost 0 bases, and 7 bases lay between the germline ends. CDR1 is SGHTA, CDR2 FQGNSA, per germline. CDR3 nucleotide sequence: TGTGCCAGCAGCTCACCGAGCTCTGGAAACACCATATATTTT. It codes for CASSSPSSGNTIYF. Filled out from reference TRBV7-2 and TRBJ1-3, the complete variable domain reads GAGVSQSPSNKVTEKGKDVELRCDPISGHTALYWYRQSLGQGLEFLIYFQGNSAPDKSGLPSDRFSAERTGGSVSTLTIQRTQQEDSAVYLCASSSPSSGNTIYFGEGSWLTVV.

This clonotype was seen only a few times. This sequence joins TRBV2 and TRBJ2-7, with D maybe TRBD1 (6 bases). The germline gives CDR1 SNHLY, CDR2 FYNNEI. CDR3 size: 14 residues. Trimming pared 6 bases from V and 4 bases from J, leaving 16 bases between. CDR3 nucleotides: TGTGCCAGCAGGATGGACAGTGCTTATTACGAGCAGTACTTC. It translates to CASRMDSAYYEQYF.